The 3 T cell receptor beta chains below were found in one sample sequenced in a study of T-cell reconstitution after alpha-beta-depleted transplantation in children. Their target antigens are unknown. Preparation of the TCRbeta library used unique molecular identifiers. TCRdb independently ran MiXCR on the PCR reads; one entry per CDR3 protein. This table holds about 300,000 distinct CDR3 sequences, nearly 8% found once. General study results and limits: Diversity and T-cell counts at one year after transplant derived mostly from new T cells.

The material was peripheral blood, obtained 360 days after TCRalphabeta/CD19-depleted stem cell transplant. These receptors originate from a female patient aged 2-9 years who had a stem cell transplant for Fanconi anemia, so the T cells may come from the graft donor.

This clonotype was seen a handful of times. The chain joins TRBV4-1 to TRBJ2-1; 7 nucleotides match TRBD2. Trimming took 0 bases from V and 0 from J; bases not matched to a gene: 2. The CDR3 has 16 residues. Germline V lookup: CDR1 MGHRA, CDR2 YSYEKL. The DNA of the CDR3 is TGCGCCAGCAGCCAAGATACGGGAGGCTCCTACAATGAGCAGTTCTTC. This codes for CASSQDTGGSYNEQFF.

This clonotype was counted many times. The V call is TRBV5-1, the J call TRBJ2-7; 8 bases match TRBD2. Per the germline V gene, CDR1 is SGHRS and CDR2 is YFSETQ. CDR3 length equals 16 residues. After removal of 0 bases from V and 2 bases from J, the junction contained 7 bases not matched to a gene. In DNA, the CDR3 is TGCGCCAGCAGCTTGGGGCCTAGCGGGTTTACCTACGAGCAGTACTTC. This codes for CASSLGPSGFTYEQYF.

This clonotype has ten or more counts. This chain connects TRBV29-1 to TRBJ2-7; no clear D. The CDR3 has 13 amino acids. The germline V and J ends were trimmed by 4 bases and 0 bases, with 10 bases remaining between them. Germline V lookup: CDR1 SQVTM, CDR2 ANQGSEA. The CDR3 region is CSVGSGRSYEQYF. CDR3 nucleotide sequence: TGCAGCGTTGGTTCGGGCCGCTCCTACGAGCAGTACTTC.